Shown below are 8 T cell receptor beta chains from a single sample sequenced in a study of blood T cell repertoires in COVID-19. Generated by immunoSEQ multiplex PCR, the TCRdb table keeps only in-frame clones and is missing some. Of some 100,000 clones listed, approximately 86% are singletons. What was sequenced was PBMCs or T cells enriched from blood (not recorded which). The source is a woman aged 50 to 60 who had recovered from COVID-19.

The CDR3 DNA sequence: TGTGCCAGCAGCGGGACTAGCGGGAGGGCCTACGAGCAGTACTTC. As protein: CASSGTSGRAYEQYF. The chain employs TRBV11-3 and TRBJ2-7; 16 positions match TRBD2. CDR3 length: 15 amino acids. Germline trimming cut 5 bases from V and 2 bases from J; bases unmatched to any gene: 0. From germline, CDR1 is SGHNT and CDR2 YENEEA.

A single count supports this clone. The V gene is TRBV6-4, the J gene TRBJ2-1, with 15 bases lining up with TRBD2. Germline loops: CDR1 MRHNA, CDR2 SNTAGT. J was trimmed by 8 bases and V by 8 bases; bases with no gene match: 7. The CDR3 is 15 residues long. CDR3 residues: CASQRTSGGAYEQFF. The CDR3 DNA follows: TGTGCCAGCCAGAGGACTAGCGGGGGGGCTTATGAGCAGTTCTTC.

This sequence joins TRBV19 and TRBJ2-2; 9 bases match TRBD2. Germline CDR1 is LNHDA and CDR2 is SQIVND (reference sequence). There are 15 residues in the CDR3. The V and J ends lost 5 bases and 4 bases, in that order; junction bases with no gene match: 5. In nucleotides, the CDR3 is TGTGCCAGTAGTCTTATAGCGGGGGTCACCGGGGAGCTGTTTTTT. Translation: CASSLIAGVTGELFF. Full variable domain (outside the CDR3, taken from reference TRBV19 and TRBJ2-2): DGGITQSPKYLFRKEGQNVTLSCEQNLNHDAMYWYRQDPGQGLRLIYYSQIVNDFQKGDIAEGYSVSREKKESFPLTVTSAQKNPTAFYLCASSLIAGVTGELFFGEGSRLTVL.

The CDR3 DNA follows: TGTGCCAGCAGTATCCGGGCTAGCGGGGGATACAATGAGCAGTTCTTC. This gives the protein CASSIRASGGYNEQFF. The chain couples TRBV27 to TRBJ2-1, with 10 nucleotides matching TRBD2. The trim removed 5 bases at V and 4 bases at J, leaving 8 bases unmatched. The CDR3 runs to 16 residues. Germline V gives CDR1 MNHEY, CDR2 SMNVEV (reference sequence).

The rearrangement uses TRBV28 and TRBJ2-6, with a tentative D call TRBD2 (6 bases). Germline values: CDR1 MDHEN, CDR2 SYDVKM. The CDR3 runs to 15 residues. V lost 11 bases and J lost 0, with 14 bases in between. CDR3 in DNA: TGTGCCCTAGGGACTGAGAGCTCTGGGGCCAACGTCCTGACTTTC. Translation gives CALGTESSGANVLTF.

The rearrangement uses TRBV28 and TRBJ2-7; D remains unclear. Germline CDR1 MDHEN, CDR2 SYDVKM. Deletions cut 2 bases from V and 3 bases from J, with 17 bases between. The CDR3 covers 16 residues. The CDR3 sequence: CASSLQAAGRRYEQYF. CDR3 bases: TGTGCCAGCAGTTTACAGGCTGCTGGCAGACGCTACGAGCAGTACTTC.

This chain connects TRBV19 to TRBJ1-2; the match to TRBD1 covers 7 bases. The CDR3 runs to 15 residues. V lost 1 base to trimming and J lost 3 bases; unmatched junction nucleotides: 5. Germline-derived CDR1 and CDR2 are LNHDA and SQIVND (reference sequence). CDR3 sequence (DNA): TGTGCCAGTAGTATAGCTGACAGGGCTCACTATGGCTACACCTTC. Translating it yields CASSIADRAHYGYTF.

This clone was found a few times. The rearrangement joins TRBV7-8 to TRBJ2-3, with 9 bases lining up with TRBD2. The germline V gene has CDR1 SGHVS and CDR2 FQNEAQ. The CDR3 spans 16 residues. J lost 5 bases, V lost 8 bases, and 14 bases had no gene match. The DNA of the CDR3 is TGTGCCAGCGGGCAAGGTGGACTAGCGAGCCGAGATACGCAGTATTTT. This encodes CASGQGGLASRDTQYF.